Listed here is a single T cell receptor beta chain. The repertoire was sequenced with immunoSEQ multiplex PCR; TCRdb's copy has only in-frame clones and lacks some. This sample has 160,000 or so clones; around 84% occur once, and the top ten carry approximately 7.7%. The data originate from a study of blood T cell repertoires in COVID-19. The CDR3 is made up of 13 amino acids. The ends were cut back, 1 base at V and 5 bases at J, with 9 bases in the middle. Germline V CDR1 and CDR2: SGDLS, YYNGEE. The chain uses TRBV9 and TRBJ1-1; D is uncertain. The receptor was derived from a woman aged 50 to 60 who had recovered from COVID-19. The source material was PBMCs or T cells enriched from blood (not recorded which). The CDR3 is CASSVPAGTEAFF. CDR3 DNA: TGTGCCAGCAGCGTACCCGCCGGTACTGAAGCTTTCTTT. Variable domain in full (rest from reference TRBV9 and TRBJ1-1): DSGVTQTPKHLITATGQRVTLRCSPRSGDLSVYWYQQSLDQGLQFLIQYYNGEERAKGNILERFSAQQFPDLHSELNLSSLELGDSALYFCASSVPAGTEAFFGQGTRLTVV.